This TCR beta chain appears in the sequencing data of a study of cytomegalovirus exposure and HLA in healthy donors. Study context: Earlier, approximately 110 million unique TCR beta sequences were recovered from approximately 180 million T cells by an analysis. General observations from the study: Sequencing depth across donors, presence/absence analyses assumed, was roughly uniform. The authors later linked a missense DCLRE1C variant to TCR beta V- and J-gene trimming.

The CDR3 has 16 amino acids. V shed 6 bases and J 2 bases; nucleotides not matched to a gene: 6. Germline assignment: CDR1 KGHSH and CDR2 LQKENI. PCR used 60 Vbeta primers and 13 Jbeta primers. In the study's own analysis: Later analysis identified approximately 88 million unique TCR beta chains, 8.5 million to 13 million shared. Sequencing was performed with immunoSEQ multiplex PCR; in TCRdb, only in-frame clones are kept and a portion is missing. That table furnishes V, J and clone size, whereas the DNA furnished D and trimming. The sample spans tens of thousands of clones; the ten largest clones claim roughly 2%. On this clone: Its cognate antigen is unknown.

The material sequenced was PBMCs. This rearrangement joins TRBV18 to TRBJ2-5, with 13 bases lining up with TRBD2. The source is a woman between 40 and 55 years old in good health and CMV-seropositive. The CDR3 sequence: CASSLGTSGIQETQYF. The CDR3 DNA is TGTGCCAGCTCCCTAGGGACTAGCGGGATACAAGAGACCCAGTACTTC.